This entry lists 11 T cell receptor beta chains sequenced from one sample in a study of blood T cell repertoires in COVID-19. Method: immunoSEQ multiplex PCR; TCRdb's copy keeps in-frame clones and lacks some. The table has approximately 220,000 clones, 80% to 85% seen once. Material for sequencing was peripheral blood. These receptor sequences come from a man in his forties with acute or convalescent COVID-19.

This clone has only a few counts. The chain uses TRBV3-1 (or the pseudogene TRBV3-2) and TRBJ2-2; 9 bases are a match to TRBD2. Germline V lookup: CDR1 LGHDT, CDR2 YNNKEL (reference sequence). The CDR3 sequence is 18 residues long. J gave up 0 bases and V 1 base, and 6 bases lay outside the gene matches. For the CDR3, the DNA is TGTGCCAGCAGCCAAGGGGCTAGCGGGATCGCGAACACCGGGGAGCTGTTTTTT. It is translated as CASSQGASGIANTGELFF.

The CDR3 sequence is CASSPGQSIDQPQHF. In DNA, the CDR3 is TGTGCCAGCAGCCCCGGACAGTCCATAGATCAGCCCCAGCATTTT. The rearrangement links TRBV7-2 to TRBJ1-5; D possibly corresponds to TRBD1 (6 bases). V was pared by 5 bases and J by 5 bases, with 16 bases between. The CDR3 sequence is 15 residues long. Germline V CDR1 and CDR2: SGHTA, FQGNSA.

This sequence joins TRBV18 and TRBJ2-7; no clear D. Trimming left V 3 bases short and J 4 bases short, with 7 bases between. The V gene's germline CDR1 is KGHSH and CDR2 LQKENI. CDR3 size: 12 residues. The CDR3 bases are TGTGCCAGCTCACCTGGCCAGTACGAGCAGTACTTC. It specifies CASSPGQYEQYF. Filled out from reference TRBV18 and TRBJ2-7, the complete variable domain reads NAGVMQNPRHLVRRRGQEARLRCSPMKGHSHVYWYRQLPEEGLKFMVYLQKENIIDESGMPKERFSAEFPKEGPSILRIQQVVRGDSAAYFCASSPGQYEQYFGPGTRLTVT.

This clone was detected only a few times. This chain joins TRBV5-1 and TRBJ2-7, with TRBD1 identical over 7 bases. The germline gives CDR1 SGHRS, CDR2 YFSETQ. The CDR3 contains 15 residues. The V gene end was trimmed by 6 bases and the J gene end by 1 base; junction bases not matched to a gene: 10. CDR3 loop: CASKEMGQPSYEQYF. The CDR3 nucleotides are TGCGCCAGCAAAGAGATGGGACAGCCTTCCTACGAGCAGTACTTC.

The CDR3 DNA is TGTGCCAGCAGCCAAGGCTCAACTAGCGCCGAAAGCAACAATGAGCAGTTCTTC. Translating it yields CASSQGSTSAESNNEQFF. This chain joins TRBV6-2 or TRBV6-3 and TRBJ2-1; 7 bases are shared with TRBD2. Germline V gene data show CDR1 as MNHEY and CDR2 as SVGEGT. V gave up 6 bases and J gave up 5 bases; unmatched junction bases: 19. The CDR3 loop spans 18 amino acids.

V usage is TRBV5-1 and J usage is TRBJ2-3, with TRBD2 matching 8 bases. Germline V gene sequence: CDR1 SGHRS, CDR2 YFSETQ. The junction had 4 bases not matched to a gene; V was cut back by 4 bases and J by 0 bases. The CDR3 runs 15 residues. The CDR3 DNA follows: TGCGCCAGCAGCCGAGCGGGAGAGAGCACAGATACGCAGTATTTT. Its protein is CASSRAGESTDTQYF.

The chain carries TRBV11-2 and TRBJ1-1; 10 nucleotides match TRBD1. J lost 6 bases, V lost 5 bases, and 6 bases had no gene match. Germline V gene sequence: CDR1 SGHAT, CDR2 FQNNGV. This CDR3 region has 14 residues. CDR3 coding DNA: TGTGCCAGCAGCCCAATCGGACAGGGGGCTGAAGCTTTCTTT. This encodes CASSPIGQGAEAFF.

The chain has TRBV7-2 and TRBJ2-5, with unresolved D. Deletions cut 7 bases from V and 5 bases from J, with 17 bases between. CDR3 length: 14 residues. From germline, CDR1 is SGHTA and CDR2 FQGNSA. The CDR3 bases are TGTGCCAGCAAAGCGAATTCCGCGTCGGAGACCCAGTACTTC. Translation gives CASKANSASETQYF.

The chain links TRBV5-8 to TRBJ1-1, with D possibly matching TRBD1 (6 bases). This CDR3 has 14 residues. In germline, CDR1 is SGHTS, CDR2 YDEGEE. The germline V and J ends were trimmed by 0 bases and 1 base, with 7 bases remaining between them. CDR3 sequence (DNA): TGTGCCAGCAGCTTGGCACAGGGGAACACTGAAGCTTTCTTT. Its translation is CASSLAQGNTEAFF.

There are many counts of this clone. The genes are TRBV28 and TRBJ1-1, with no clear D. CDR3 length equals 13 residues. V lost 6 bases to trimming and J lost 3 bases, with 11 bases between them. Per the germline V gene, CDR1 is MDHEN and CDR2 is SYDVKM. The CDR3 spells CASSPATYTEAFF. CDR3 sequence (DNA): TGTGCCAGCAGCCCGGCGACATACACTGAAGCTTTCTTT.

The chain recombines TRBV6-4 with TRBJ1-1; D perhaps matches TRBD1 (6 bases). The germline CDR1 and CDR2 sequences are MRHNA and SNTAGT. This CDR3 comprises 13 residues. V was clipped by 6 bases and J by 1 base, with 9 bases between them. The CDR3 DNA sequence: TGTGCCAGCAGCGTGGACAGGAACACTGAAGCTTTCTTT. Translating gives CASSVDRNTEAFF.